The next 32 T cell receptor beta chains were all read from a single sample in a study of OX40 agonist ivuxolimab in advanced cancers. Libraries were prepared by immunoSEQ multiplex PCR; TCRdb keeps only in-frame clonotypes and omits some of them. The sample records 75,000 or so clones, roughly 84% being singletons. Sample: CD4+ or CD8+ T cells sorted from blood, taken in a trial of the OX40 agonist ivuxolimab. The receptors shown here come from an adult with an advanced solid tumor such as melanoma, head and neck, liver or kidney cancer.

This clone was seen repeatedly, ten times or more. The rearrangement joins TRBV12-5 to TRBJ2-7; 12 bases line up with TRBD1. Germline V gives CDR1 LGHNT, CDR2 FRNRAP. The CDR3 spans 17 residues. Trimming took 2 bases from V and 6 from J; bases not matched to a gene: 11. As DNA, the CDR3 is TGTGCTAGTGGTTTGCTTCCGCCGGGACAGGGGGCGCGCGAGCAGTACTTC. This gives the protein CASGLLPPGQGAREQYF.

The rearrangement links TRBV5-4 to TRBJ1-1, with TRBD1 matching over 7 bases. The junction had 9 bases not matched to a gene; V was cut back by 4 bases and J by 3 bases. Germline CDR1 and CDR2: SGHNT and YYREEE (reference sequence). The CDR3 extends over 15 amino acids. The CDR3 loop reads CASSSSDRADTEAFF. CDR3 bases: TGTGCCAGCAGCAGCTCTGACAGGGCCGACACTGAAGCTTTCTTT.

This chain connects TRBV19 to TRBJ2-1; D is uncertain. The CDR3 is 14 residues long. Germline V gene data show CDR1 as LNHDA and CDR2 as SQIVND (reference sequence). The V and J ends lost 4 bases and 0 bases respectively, with 7 bases between them. Here the CDR3 reads CASSKASSYNEQFF. For the CDR3, the DNA is TGTGCCAGTAGTAAAGCAAGCTCCTACAATGAGCAGTTCTTC. Together with reference TRBV19 and TRBJ2-1, the CDR3 gives the full variable domain: DGGITQSPKYLFRKEGQNVTLSCEQNLNHDAMYWYRQDPGQGLRLIYYSQIVNDFQKGDIAEGYSVSREKKESFPLTVTSAQKNPTAFYLCASSKASSYNEQFFGPGTRLTVL.

The DNA of the CDR3 is TGTGCCAGCAGCTTAGGGCCGGGGAGGTCCTACGAGCAGTACTTC. This sequence encodes CASSLGPGRSYEQYF. The chain is built from TRBV7-1 and TRBJ2-7, with D possibly TRBD2 on 6 matching bases. TRBV7-1 is flagged as an ORF with uncertain function. V dropped 4 bases and J dropped 1 base, with 14 bases sitting between them. The CDR3 is 15 residues long.

The chain recombines TRBV18 with TRBJ2-1; D remains ambiguous. V dropped 2 bases and J dropped 5 bases, with 4 bases sitting between them. The CDR3 totals 12 residues. The germline gives CDR1 KGHSH, CDR2 LQKENI. The CDR3 coding sequence is TGTGCCAGCTCACCAACAAACAATGAGCAGTTCTTC. Encoded protein: CASSPTNNEQFF.

The gene calls are TRBV2 and TRBJ1-1; the D is unclear. Germline V gene data show CDR1 as SNHLY and CDR2 as FYNNEI. The ends were cut back, 1 base at V and 9 bases at J, with 15 bases in the middle. The CDR3 has 14 residues. The CDR3 DNA reads as TGTGCCAGCAGTGAAGGAAGGGCCCCGCTACAAGCTTTCTTT. This gives the protein CASSEGRAPLQAFF.

This clone was seen a few times. Other DNA sequences in this specimen translate into the identical CDR3. The chain employs TRBV5-4 and TRBJ1-5, with D possibly TRBD1 on 5 matching bases. Trimming left V 0 bases short and J 3 bases short, with 7 bases between. The CDR3 covers 14 residues. From germline, CDR1 is SGHNT and CDR2 YYREEE (reference sequence). In DNA, the CDR3 is TGTGCCAGCAGCTTGGCAGGGACCAATCAGCCCCAGCATTTT. Residues: CASSLAGTNQPQHF.

In DNA, the CDR3 is TGTGCCAGCAGCCTTTCAATGGGGCAGGGGACCTACAATGAGCAGTTCTTC. It specifies CASSLSMGQGTYNEQFF. The chain joins TRBV9 to TRBJ2-1; the D gene is possibly TRBD1 (6 bases). CDR3 length equals 17 residues. Per the germline V gene, CDR1 is SGDLS and CDR2 is YYNGEE. V was clipped by 4 bases and J by 2 bases, with 19 bases between them.

This clone has only one observation. V usage is TRBV9 and J usage is TRBJ1-1; D is unresolved. Germline CDR1 reads SGDLS; CDR2 reads YYNGEE. The V gene lost 0 bases and the J gene lost 0 bases, with 6 bases spanning the gap. CDR3 length: 14 amino acids. CDR3 coding DNA: TGTGCCAGCAGCGTAGGCCCCGTGAACACTGAAGCTTTCTTT. It yields the protein CASSVGPVNTEAFF.

The chain is built from TRBV5-8 and TRBJ2-2, with 7 bases matching TRBD1. Germline CDR1 and CDR2: SGHTS and YDEGEE. With 5 bases clipped from V and 0 bases from J, the junction kept 7 bases outside the gene matches. The CDR3 spans 16 residues. CDR3 loop: CASRTPGQPNTGELFF. In nucleotides, the CDR3 is TGTGCCAGCAGAACACCGGGACAGCCGAACACCGGGGAGCTGTTTTTT.

The chain has TRBV9 and TRBJ2-1; 11 nucleotides align to TRBD1. Germline CDR1 is SGDLS and CDR2 is YYNGEE. With 3 bases clipped from V and 8 bases from J, the junction kept 7 bases outside the gene matches. The CDR3 has 15 residues. The CDR3 DNA sequence: TGTGCCAGCAGCGAGGGACAGGGGGGTGGATATGAGCAGTTCTTC. It yields the protein CASSEGQGGGYEQFF.

The rearrangement joins TRBV10-2 to TRBJ2-5; 12 nucleotides align to TRBD2. Per the germline V gene, CDR1 is WSHSY and CDR2 is SAAADI. After removal of 4 bases from V and 5 bases from J, the junction contained 5 bases not matched to a gene. CDR3 length: 15 residues. The CDR3 DNA reads TGCGCCAGCAGTGTGACTAGCGGGAGTCTGGAGACCCAGTACTTC. It translates to CASSVTSGSLETQYF.

The chain has TRBV4-2 and TRBJ2-3; 14 positions agree with TRBD2. Losses at the gene ends were 4 bases for V and 6 bases for J; bases not matched to a gene: 9. The CDR3 length is 17 residues. Germline-derived CDR1 and CDR2 are LGHNA and YNFKEQ. Here the CDR3 reads CASSLGLAGGAPDTQYF. The CDR3 coding sequence is TGTGCCAGCAGCCTTGGACTAGCGGGAGGTGCCCCCGATACGCAGTATTTT.

A few counts support this clone. V and J are TRBV2 and TRBJ2-7; 8 positions match TRBD1. J gave up 2 bases and V 6 bases, and 0 bases lay outside the gene matches. Germline V gene data show CDR1 as SNHLY and CDR2 as FYNNEI. The CDR3 has 12 amino acids. The CDR3 region is CASRGQAYEQYF. DNA of the CDR3: TGTGCCAGCAGGGGACAGGCCTACGAGCAGTACTTC.

The CDR3 loop is CASTQFAGAGNTIYF. The CDR3 DNA is TGCGCCAGCACCCAATTCGCAGGGGCTGGAAACACCATATATTTT. The chain uses TRBV5-1 and TRBJ1-3, with D possibly matching TRBD1 (6 bases). The V end was cut by 6 bases, the J end by 2 bases, with 15 bases between. Germline V gene sequence: CDR1 SGHRS, CDR2 YFSETQ. The CDR3 is made up of 15 amino acids.

V usage is TRBV5-4 and J usage is TRBJ1-2; tentatively, D is TRBD1 (5 bases). In germline, CDR1 is SGHNT, CDR2 YYREEE (reference sequence). The CDR3 is 13 residues long. Trimming took off 0 bases at V and 8 bases at J, with 11 bases between the two ends. Here the CDR3 reads CASSLEGARGYTF. The CDR3 DNA reads TGTGCCAGCAGCTTGGAAGGGGCCAGGGGCTACACCTTC. Combining the CDR3 with reference TRBV5-4 and TRBJ1-2 gives the whole variable domain ETGVTQSPTHLIKTRGQQVTLRCSSQSGHNTVSWYQQALGQGPQFIFQYYREEENGRGNFPPRFSGLQFPNYSSELNVNALELDDSALYLCASSLEGARGYTFGSGTRLTVV.

This clone showed up just once. The chain couples TRBV18 to TRBJ2-7; D remains ambiguous. The V gene's germline CDR1 is KGHSH and CDR2 LQKENI. This CDR3 comprises 12 residues. Deletions cut 0 bases from V and 6 bases from J, with 6 bases between. The CDR3 sequence is CASSPPTSEQYF. In DNA form, the CDR3 reads TGTGCCAGCTCACCACCGACCAGCGAGCAGTACTTC.

In its sample, this clone was seen a few times. The rearrangement joins TRBV29-1 to TRBJ1-2; D not certain. The CDR3 has 11 residues. Trimming removed 3 bases from V and 6 bases from J, with 8 bases in between. Germline-derived CDR1 and CDR2 are SQVTM and ANQGSEA. The CDR3 region is CSVEVGNGYTF. DNA for the CDR3: TGCAGCGTTGAGGTGGGAAATGGCTACACCTTC.

The V and J genes are TRBV28 and TRBJ2-7; 10 nucleotides match TRBD1. J lost 1 base, V lost 6 bases, and 6 bases had no gene match. Germline CDR1 MDHEN, CDR2 SYDVKM. The CDR3 has 15 residues. As DNA, the CDR3 is TGTGCCAGCAGGGATGGGACAGGGGTTTCCTACGAGCAGTACTTC. Translating it yields CASRDGTGVSYEQYF.

The rearrangement uses TRBV10-2 and TRBJ1-5, with a possible D match to TRBD1 (5 bases). Germline loops: CDR1 WSHSY, CDR2 SAAADI. The CDR3 loop spans 13 amino acids. V lost 3 bases to trimming and J lost 2 bases, with 5 bases between them. Here the CDR3 DNA reads TGCGCCAGCAGTGAACAGGGCAATCAGCCCCAGCATTTT. This gives the protein CASSEQGNQPQHF.

V gene TRBV6-5 combines with J gene TRBJ2-7; 11 bases agree with TRBD2. With V trimmed by 0 bases and J by 5 bases, 3 bases remained unmatched. Germline V gives CDR1 MNHEY, CDR2 SVGAGI. This CDR3 is 15 amino acids long. DNA for the CDR3: TGTGCCAGCAGTTACTCGGGACTAGCGGAAGACGAGCAGTACTTC. Translating it yields CASSYSGLAEDEQYF.

This clone has just one count. The chain recombines TRBV19 with TRBJ1-1, with D unclear. V was clipped by 7 bases and J by 4 bases, with 19 bases between them. The CDR3 loop spans 15 amino acids. Germline V gene data show CDR1 as LNHDA and CDR2 as SQIVND (reference sequence). The CDR3 sequence is CASNPWDAGGTEAFF. As DNA, the CDR3 is TGTGCCAGTAACCCTTGGGATGCCGGAGGCACTGAAGCTTTCTTT.

The genes are TRBV28 and TRBJ1-2; 8 nucleotides match TRBD1. There are 14 residues in the CDR3. J gave up 4 bases and V 1 base, and 2 bases lay outside the gene matches. Germline V CDR1 and CDR2: MDHEN, SYDVKM. The CDR3 nucleotides read TGTGCCAGCAGTTTATACACAGGGGGCTATGGCTACACCTTC. This sequence encodes CASSLYTGGYGYTF.

V and J are TRBV2 and TRBJ2-3; 8 bases agree with TRBD2. In germline, CDR1 is SNHLY, CDR2 FYNNEI. V dropped 8 bases and J dropped 6; count of bases not matched to a gene: 7. There are 13 residues in the CDR3. CDR3 sequence (DNA): TGTGCCAGCGGGCGGGGGGACGTGGATACGCAGTATTTT. It codes for CASGRGDVDTQYF.

This chain joins TRBV10-2 and TRBJ2-7, with no clear D. Germline V CDR1 and CDR2: WSHSY, SAAADI. Trimming stripped 10 bases from V and 4 bases from J, with 17 bases between. The CDR3 totals 13 residues. CDR3 residues: CATMGLGGYEQYF. CDR3 coding DNA: TGCGCCACAATGGGGTTGGGTGGGTACGAGCAGTACTTC.

The chain uses TRBV5-1 and TRBJ2-1; TRBD2 matches 7 bases. With 2 bases clipped from V and 4 bases from J, the junction kept 9 bases outside the gene matches. This CDR3 is built from 16 residues. The germline V gene has CDR1 SGHRS and CDR2 YFSETQ. The CDR3 loop reads CASSFVASGVYNEQFF. In DNA, the CDR3 is TGCGCCAGCAGCTTTGTCGCTAGCGGAGTGTACAATGAGCAGTTCTTC. Complete variable domain (other parts from reference TRBV5-1 and TRBJ2-1): KAGVTQTPRYLIKTRGQQVTLSCSPISGHRSVSWYQQTPGQGLQFLFEYFSETQRNKGNFPGRFSGRQFSNSRSEMNVSTLELGDSALYLCASSFVASGVYNEQFFGPGTRLTVL.

The table lists this clone with a few counts. The gene calls are TRBV2 and TRBJ1-1, with unresolved D. Trimming pared 8 bases from V and 7 bases from J, leaving 14 bases between. CDR3 size: 12 residues. Per the germline V gene, CDR1 is SNHLY and CDR2 is FYNNEI. CDR3 DNA: TGTGCCAGCGGACGAGGGATGCATGAAGCTTTCTTT. Translation gives CASGRGMHEAFF.

This chain uses TRBV7-2 with TRBJ1-3, with TRBD1 as a possible D gene (5 bases). Trimming cost V 1 base and J 0 bases, with 13 bases left between them. CDR3 size: 17 residues. Germline V gene lookup returns CDR1 SGHTA and CDR2 FQGNSA. CDR3 amino acids: CASSLGTWDLSGNTIYF. CDR3 sequence (DNA): TGTGCCAGCAGCTTAGGGACCTGGGACCTCTCTGGAAACACCATATATTTT. Complete variable domain (other parts from reference TRBV7-2 and TRBJ1-3): GAGVSQSPSNKVTEKGKDVELRCDPISGHTALYWYRQSLGQGLEFLIYFQGNSAPDKSGLPSDRFSAERTGGSVSTLTIQRTQQEDSAVYLCASSLGTWDLSGNTIYFGEGSWLTVV.

The J gene is TRBJ2-5, the V gene TRBV5-1, with 8 bases identical to TRBD1. Germline V CDR1 and CDR2: SGHRS, YFSETQ. The CDR3 totals 15 residues. V lost 3 bases to trimming and J lost 5 bases; unmatched junction nucleotides: 9. The CDR3 here is CASSSRTGSGETQYF. In DNA form, the CDR3 reads TGCGCCAGCAGCTCCCGGACAGGGAGTGGGGAGACCCAGTACTTC.

The rearrangement joins TRBV7-3 to TRBJ2-1; 7 bases agree with TRBD1. The CDR3 extends over 16 amino acids. The germline CDR1 and CDR2 sequences are SGHTA and FQGTGA. The J segment lost 6 bases and the V segment lost 5 bases, leaving 13 bases of the junction unmatched. CDR3 nucleotide sequence: TGTGCCAGCAGCGCCGGGACAGTCGGGGATTTCAATGAGCAGTTCTTC. Its translation: CASSAGTVGDFNEQFF.

V is TRBV28 and J is TRBJ1-4, with TRBD1 identical over 10 bases. The CDR3 length is 14 residues. Unmatched junction bases numbered 11, after V lost 8 bases and J lost 11 bases. The germline gives CDR1 MDHEN, CDR2 SYDVKM. The CDR3 protein is CASLQTGGASKLFF. The DNA for the CDR3 is TGTGCCAGCCTACAGACAGGGGGCGCGAGTAAACTGTTTTTT.

V usage is TRBV7-9 and J usage is TRBJ1-1; D perhaps matches TRBD1 (6 bases). Germline-derived CDR1 and CDR2 are SEHNR and FQNEAQ (reference sequence). The length of the CDR3 is 14 residues. With 3 bases removed from V and 4 bases from J, the gap between germline ends came to 12 bases. The CDR3 nucleotides read TGTGCCAGCAGCTTTGGGGGGGGCTCCACTGAAGCTTTCTTT. Protein: CASSFGGGSTEAFF.